One and the same sample provided the 30 T cell receptor beta chains below, sequenced in a study of neurological immune-mediated disorders. One entry per CDR3 protein, called by TCRdb with MiXCR from the 5' RACE reads. The data show 20,000 to 25,000 distinct CDR3 sequences, less than 15% seen once. Time point described: technical triplicate 1. Input material: CD4+ T cells from blood. Receptors were obtained from a female donor with HTLV-1-associated myelopathy (HAM/TSP).

This clonotype was detected many times. Here the CDR3 reads CAITDTGELFF. In DNA, the CDR3 is TGTGCCATCACTGACACCGGGGAGCTGTTTTTT. The V gene is TRBV10-3, the J gene TRBJ2-2, with D unclear. Trimming left V 7 bases short and J 3 bases short, with 3 bases between. Germline V gene lookup returns CDR1 ENHRY and CDR2 SYGVKD. The CDR3 has 11 amino acids.

This clonotype was seen ten or more times. V is TRBV7-8 and J is TRBJ2-1, with 10 bases aligning to TRBD2. Looked up from germline, CDR1 is SGHVS and CDR2 is FQNEAQ. The CDR3 is 16 amino acids. V lost 3 bases to trimming and J lost 4 bases; unmatched junction nucleotides: 6. In DNA form, the CDR3 reads TGTGCCAGCAGCTTGACGGGACTAGCGTTGTACAATGAGCAGTTCTTC. It codes for CASSLTGLALYNEQFF.

This clonotype was detected many times. V usage is TRBV18 and J usage is TRBJ1-2, with D possibly matching TRBD1 (6 bases). This CDR3 comprises 16 residues. Deletions cut 3 bases from V and 4 bases from J, with 18 bases between. CDR1 is KGHSH and CDR2 is LQKENI in the germline V gene. CDR3 protein: CASSPAPGDNAYGYTF. Written as DNA, the CDR3 is TGTGCCAGCTCACCCGCCCCCGGGGACAACGCCTATGGCTACACCTTC.

This clonotype was detected many times. This chain connects TRBV6-6 to TRBJ2-1; TRBD1 agrees at 9 bases. Germline values: CDR1 MNHNY, CDR2 SVGAGI (reference sequence). This CDR3 region has 17 residues. With 6 bases clipped from V and 4 bases from J, the junction kept 13 bases outside the gene matches. CDR3 loop: CASSPQGGQGPYNEQFF. The DNA of the CDR3 is TGTGCCAGCAGCCCCCAGGGGGGACAGGGCCCTTACAATGAGCAGTTCTTC.

This clonotype was counted many times. The chain employs TRBV29-1 and TRBJ2-3; the D gene is possibly TRBD1 (5 bases). Germline values: CDR1 SQVTM, CDR2 ANQGSEA. Trimming stripped 2 bases from V and 5 bases from J, with 14 bases between. The CDR3 is 14 amino acids. The CDR3 is CSVESGREEDTQYF. In DNA, the CDR3 is TGCAGCGTTGAATCGGGCAGGGAAGAAGATACGCAGTATTTT.

In this sample, this clonotype turned up many times. The rearrangement links TRBV5-1 to TRBJ2-1; D is possibly TRBD1 or TRBD2 (6 bases each). CDR1 is SGHRS, CDR2 YFSETQ, per germline. The CDR3 has 15 amino acids. V was pared by 0 bases and J by 10 bases, with 17 bases between. CDR3 amino acids: CASSLVGGLNQEQFF. In DNA, the CDR3 is TGCGCCAGCAGCTTGGTTGGGGGGCTTAACCAAGAGCAGTTCTTC.

This clonotype was recorded at least ten times. The chain is built from TRBV2 and TRBJ1-2; D might be TRBD1 (5 bases). Trimming removed 4 bases from V and 0 bases from J, with 15 bases in between. Per germline, CDR1 SNHLY and CDR2 FYNNEI. There are 16 residues in the CDR3. CDR3 in DNA: TGTGCCAGCAGTGTAGGGCAGGGCGATGCTAACTATGGCTACACCTTC. Encoded protein: CASSVGQGDANYGYTF.

This sequence joins TRBV24-1 and TRBJ2-6; 9 nucleotides line up with TRBD1. The J segment lost 4 bases and the V segment lost 10 bases, leaving 7 bases of the junction unmatched. CDR1 is KGHDR and CDR2 is SFDVKD in the germline V gene. The CDR3 has 15 residues. CDR3: CATGGQGTGANVLTF. CDR3 nucleotide sequence: TGTGCCACGGGCGGACAGGGGACAGGGGCCAACGTCCTGACTTTC.

This clonotype was found many times. The chain couples TRBV7-2 to TRBJ2-3, with 9 bases identical to TRBD2. The V and J ends lost 2 bases and 0 bases, in that order; junction bases with no gene match: 12. Germline CDR1 reads SGHTA; CDR2 reads FQGNSA. The CDR3 has 19 residues. The CDR3 DNA reads TGTGCCAGCAGCTTAAGGGCTAGCGGGGCCACCGCTAGCACAGATACGCAGTATTTT. Protein: CASSLRASGATASTDTQYF.

This clonotype was found many times. V and J are TRBV18 and TRBJ2-7; possibly TRBD2 for D (5 bases). V dropped 4 bases and J dropped 6 bases, with 19 bases sitting between them. Germline V CDR1 and CDR2: KGHSH, LQKENI. This CDR3 spans 15 amino acids. For the CDR3, the DNA is TGTGCCAGCTCACTGCACGACGGCAGCCTAGCCGAGCAGTACTTC. This gives the protein CASSLHDGSLAEQYF.

This clonotype was seen ten or more times. The V and J genes are TRBV10-3 and TRBJ2-7; no clear D gene. The V gene lost 8 bases and the J gene lost 3 bases, with 8 bases spanning the gap. CDR1 is ENHRY, CDR2 SYGVKD, per germline. This CDR3 has 11 amino acids. The CDR3 DNA sequence: TGTGCCATCGGAAGTGACTACGAGCAGTACTTC. This encodes CAIGSDYEQYF.

This clonotype was counted many times. The chain has TRBV20-1 and TRBJ2-7, with D possibly TRBD2 on 7 matching bases. The germline V and J ends were trimmed by 6 bases and 0 bases, with 15 bases remaining between them. In germline, CDR1 is DFQATT, CDR2 SNEGSKA (reference sequence). The CDR3 extends over 14 amino acids. The DNA of the CDR3 is TGCAGTGCCGGGGGGCAACCGAACTCCTACGAGCAGTACTTC. Translated: CSAGGQPNSYEQYF.

This clonotype was seen many times. V usage is TRBV7-3 and J usage is TRBJ2-6; D uncertain. The germline V gene encodes CDR1 SGHTA and CDR2 FQGTGA. The CDR3 is made up of 14 amino acids. V dropped 2 bases and J dropped 3 bases, with 5 bases sitting between them. Here the CDR3 DNA reads TGTGCCAGCAGCTTAGGGGATGGGGCCAACGTCCTGACTTTC. It translates to CASSLGDGANVLTF.

Many counts were recorded for this clonotype. The J gene is TRBJ1-4, the V gene TRBV20-1; possible D gene TRBD1, 5 bases. CDR3 length: 13 amino acids. V was shortened by 1 base and J by 8 bases, with 11 bases between the two germline ends. Germline loops: CDR1 DFQATT, CDR2 SNEGSKA (reference sequence). The DNA for the CDR3 is TGCAGTGCTAGAGGGGGCGTTGAGGAAAAACTGTTTTTT. Encoded protein: CSARGGVEEKLFF.

This clonotype was found many times. This chain uses TRBV4-1 with TRBJ1-2, with 8 bases aligning to TRBD1. This CDR3 region has 15 residues. J gave up 8 bases and V 0 bases, and 8 bases lay outside the gene matches. Germline CDR1 and CDR2: MGHRA and YSYEKL. The CDR3 nucleotides read TGCGCCAGCAGCCAAGATCAGACAGGGGCTTGGGGCTACACCTTC. Translating gives CASSQDQTGAWGYTF.

This clonotype was detected many times. The chain uses TRBV6-5 and TRBJ2-1; TRBD2 matches at 8 bases. With V trimmed by 6 bases and J by 4 bases, 5 bases remained unmatched. This CDR3 comprises 14 residues. Germline values: CDR1 MNHEY, CDR2 SVGAGI. CDR3: CASRGLGGYNEQFF. The CDR3 nucleotides read TGTGCCAGCAGGGGACTAGGGGGGTACAATGAGCAGTTCTTC.

In its sample, this clonotype was seen a few times. The chain recombines TRBV20-1 with TRBJ2-3; unclear D gene. V shed 3 bases and J shed 2 bases, with 12 bases lying between them. Germline CDR1 DFQATT, CDR2 SNEGSKA (reference sequence). The CDR3 runs to 14 residues. This CDR3 reads CSASGASATDTQYF. The DNA for the CDR3 is TGCAGTGCTAGTGGCGCCTCGGCCACAGATACGCAGTATTTT.

This clonotype was picked up many times. The V gene is TRBV7-2, the J gene TRBJ2-3; 10 bases are shared with TRBD1. The germline V gene encodes CDR1 SGHTA and CDR2 FQGNSA. The CDR3 loop spans 15 amino acids. The V and J ends lost 4 bases and 4 bases, in that order; junction bases with no gene match: 5. The CDR3 region has the DNA TGTGCCAGCAGCTATTTGGGGACAGGGGCAGATACGCAGTATTTT. Residues: CASSYLGTGADTQYF. The full variable domain, in which reference TRBV7-2 and TRBJ2-3 provide the parts outside the CDR3, is GAGVSQSPSNKVTEKGKDVELRCDPISGHTALYWYRQSLGQGLEFLIYFQGNSAPDKSGLPSDRFSAERTGGSVSTLTIQRTQQEDSAVYLCASSYLGTGADTQYFGPGTRLTVL.

This clonotype was detected many times. The genes are TRBV5-5 and TRBJ1-1; D uncertain. CDR1 SGHKS and CDR2 YYEKEE come from the germline V gene (reference sequence). V shed 4 bases and J shed 2 bases, with 9 bases lying between them. The CDR3 spans 13 residues. The CDR3 protein is CASSRTTNTEAFF. CDR3 coding DNA: TGTGCCAGCAGCCGAACTACAAACACTGAAGCTTTCTTT.

This clonotype was seen repeatedly, ten times or more. The chain combines TRBV4-1 with TRBJ2-1, with D possibly being TRBD1 or TRBD2 (5 bases each). The CDR3 is 15 amino acids. V lost 3 bases, J lost 10 bases, and 19 bases lay in between. Germline CDR1 MGHRA, CDR2 YSYEKL. CDR3: CASSQGRPRDGEQFF. CDR3 bases: TGCGCCAGCAGCCAGGGGAGACCCAGGGATGGGGAGCAGTTCTTC.

This clonotype was seen ten or more times. The chain carries TRBV5-6 and TRBJ2-3; D perhaps matches TRBD2 (6 bases). V was cut by 4 bases and J by 4 bases, with 16 bases left in between. This CDR3 has 15 amino acids. Germline V gene sequence: CDR1 SGHDT, CDR2 YYEEEE. The CDR3 coding sequence is TGTGCCAGCAGCGCACCGGGACTCGGGCCAGATACGCAGTATTTT. Amino acid sequence: CASSAPGLGPDTQYF.

This clonotype has ten or more counts. This chain joins TRBV7-2 and TRBJ2-5; D is uncertain. The V gene's germline CDR1 is SGHTA and CDR2 FQGNSA. This CDR3 has 13 amino acids. V was cut by 6 bases and J by 1 base, with 9 bases left in between. The CDR3, as DNA: TGTGCCAGCAGTTTCCAGGTCCAAGAGACCCAGTACTTC. Amino acid sequence: CASSFQVQETQYF. The full variable domain, rest sourced from reference TRBV7-2 and TRBJ2-5, is GAGVSQSPSNKVTEKGKDVELRCDPISGHTALYWYRQSLGQGLEFLIYFQGNSAPDKSGLPSDRFSAERTGGSVSTLTIQRTQQEDSAVYLCASSFQVQETQYFGPGTRLLVL.

Ten or more counts support this clonotype. The chain joins TRBV20-1 to TRBJ2-2; no definite D call. CDR3 length: 14 residues. Trimming cost V 2 bases and J 0 bases, with 7 bases left between them. Germline lookup yields CDR1 DFQATT and CDR2 SNEGSKA (reference sequence). CDR3: CSARKTANTGELFF. CDR3 in DNA: TGCAGTGCTAGAAAGACTGCGAACACCGGGGAGCTGTTTTTT.

This clonotype appeared many times. The rearrangement joins TRBV6-2 or TRBV6-3 to TRBJ1-3; D call uncertain. V lost 6 bases and J lost 0, with 12 bases in between. This CDR3 is built from 15 residues. CDR1 and CDR2 (germline): MNHEY, SVGEGT. In DNA, the CDR3 is TGTGCCAGCAGGCCGTCCGGTCGCTCTGGAAACACCATATATTTT. Translating gives CASRPSGRSGNTIYF.

The sample holds many counts of this clonotype. The V gene is TRBV5-1, the J gene TRBJ2-2; the D gene could be TRBD1 or TRBD2 (5 bases each). V lost 4 bases, J lost 5 bases, and 12 bases lay in between. The CDR3 has 14 residues. CDR1 SGHRS and CDR2 YFSETQ come from the germline V gene. This CDR3 reads CASSLGEGTGELFF. The CDR3, as DNA: TGCGCCAGCAGCCTTGGAGAGGGGACCGGGGAGCTGTTTTTT. Together with reference TRBV5-1 and TRBJ2-2, the CDR3 gives the full variable domain: KAGVTQTPRYLIKTRGQQVTLSCSPISGHRSVSWYQQTPGQGLQFLFEYFSETQRNKGNFPGRFSGRQFSNSRSEMNVSTLELGDSALYLCASSLGEGTGELFFGEGSRLTVL.

By share of the sample, this clonotype is medium-sized (0.01 to 0.1%). The chain is built from TRBV29-1 and TRBJ2-3; TRBD2 matches at 9 bases. Germline V gene sequence: CDR1 SQVTM, CDR2 ANQGSEA. This CDR3 has 13 residues. V gave up 4 bases and J gave up 6 bases; unmatched junction bases: 5. For the CDR3, the DNA is TGCAGCGTTGGGTCTAGCGGGATGGATACGCAGTATTTT. Protein: CSVGSSGMDTQYF.

This clonotype was counted many times. This rearrangement joins TRBV5-1 to TRBJ1-1, with D uncertain. The V and J ends lost 4 bases and 4 bases respectively, with 17 bases between them. The CDR3 extends over 15 amino acids. Germline V CDR1 and CDR2: SGHRS, YFSETQ. CDR3 DNA sequence: TGCGCCAGCAGCAAAGTGCCCTCTTCTTCCACTGAAGCTTTCTTT. It translates to CASSKVPSSSTEAFF. The variable domain in full, completed from reference TRBV5-1 and TRBJ1-1, reads KAGVTQTPRYLIKTRGQQVTLSCSPISGHRSVSWYQQTPGQGLQFLFEYFSETQRNKGNFPGRFSGRQFSNSRSEMNVSTLELGDSALYLCASSKVPSSSTEAFFGQGTRLTVV.

The table lists this clonotype with many counts. The J gene is TRBJ2-2, the V gene TRBV10-3, with D tentatively TRBD1 (5 bases). Trimming stripped 6 bases from V and 7 bases from J, with 6 bases between. The CDR3 runs 11 residues. The V gene's germline CDR1 is ENHRY and CDR2 SYGVKD. CDR3 nucleotides: TGTGCCATCAGAGGGGACGGGGAGCTGTTTTTT. Translation: CAIRGDGELFF.

This clonotype was observed many times. This chain joins TRBV7-2 and TRBJ2-1; no firm D call. The CDR3 is made up of 15 amino acids. CDR1 and CDR2 (germline): SGHTA, FQGNSA. The V and J ends lost 6 bases and 0 bases respectively, with 12 bases between them. The CDR3 sequence is CASSYGESSYNEQFF. The CDR3 DNA reads TGTGCCAGCAGTTACGGAGAGAGCTCCTACAATGAGCAGTTCTTC.

On this clonotype: An end of the junction differs from the germline gene, which may be a read error. The rearrangement joins TRBV2 to TRBJ1-5; D is ambiguous. The CDR3 covers 14 residues. Germline V lookup: CDR1 SNHLY, CDR2 FYNNEI. The CDR3 spells CASRTDYSNQHQNF. For the CDR3, the DNA is TGTGCCAGCAGGACGGATTATAGCAATCAGCACCAGAATTTT.